The rows below give T cell receptor beta chains drawn from one sample of a study of Graves' ophthalmopathy and Graves' hyperthyroidism. TCRdb reprocessed the multiplex PCR reads via MiXCR and lists one record per CDR3 protein. The table lists hundreds of thousands of distinct CDR3 sequences, just over 40% of them singletons. The sequenced sample consisted of peripheral blood. The receptor set was obtained from an adult man with Graves' ophthalmopathy. Each CDR3 is given with its conserved first and last residue. D genes are given only for firm matches. Not all rows give a size; the values are once, few, many and, for expanded clones, a class.

v_gene	d_gene	abundance	j_gene	CDR3nt	CDR3aa
TRBV24-1	TRBD1	NA	TRBJ2-3	TGTGCCACCAGTGAATCCCAGGGGGTTGATACGCAGTATTTT	CATSESQGVDTQYF
TRBV7-8	TRBD1	many	TRBJ1-6	TGTGCCAGCAGTTTAGGGCAGGGGGCGAATTCACCCCTCCACTTT	CASSLGQGANSPLHF
TRBV10-3	TRBD1	NA	TRBJ2-1	TGTGCCATCAGTGGGGACAGGGATGCCTACAATGAGCAGTTCTTC	CAISGDRDAYNEQFF
TRBV19	NA	many	TRBJ2-7	TGTGCCAGTAGTGCGACAGGGGGTAGCGGGATCTACGAGCAGTACTTC	CASSATGGSGIYEQYF
TRBV7-6	NA	NA	TRBJ2-5	TGTGCCAGCAGCCCCCGCCCGGGGGCGGGGGCCGCCCAAGAGACCCAGTACTTC	CASSPRPGAGAAQETQYF
TRBV5-6	NA	NA	TRBJ1-1	TGTGCCAGCAGCTTGAGGGACAAGAACACTGAAGCTTTCTTT	CASSLRDKNTEAFF
TRBV7-3	TRBD1	NA	TRBJ1-2	TGTGCCAGCAGCGAGGGGGCGGGAACGTCGGGCTACACCTTC	CASSEGAGTSGYTF
TRBV2	NA	once	TRBJ2-7	TGTGCCTGCAGTGAAGGAGGCTACGAGCAGTACTTC	CACSEGGYEQYF
TRBV18	NA	few	TRBJ2-5	TGTGCCAGCTCACCGAGGGGGACGGAAGAGACCCAGTACTTC	CASSPRGTEETQYF
TRBV19	NA	NA	TRBJ1-1	TGTGCCAGTAGTGTACGACGGCCTGAAGCTTTCTTT	CASSVRRPEAFF
TRBV19	TRBD1	NA	TRBJ2-7	TGTGCCAGTAGTATACGTCCAGGGGGAATTTCTTACGAGCAGTACTTC	CASSIRPGGISYEQYF
TRBV7-3	TRBD2	NA	TRBJ2-7	TGTGCCAGCCGCTCCTCGGGGGGGGCGGAACACGAGCAGTACTTC	CASRSSGGAEHEQYF
TRBV19	NA	NA	TRBJ1-5	TGTGCCAGTAGGGGCCCGAGGGGGAGTCAGCCCCAGCATTTT	CASRGPRGSQPQHF
TRBV9	NA	many	TRBJ1-2	TGTGCCAGCAGCGAAACAGAGACCTATGGCTACACCTTC	CASSETETYGYTF
TRBV30	NA	NA	TRBJ2-7	TGTGCCTGGGCCGCGGGGGCTTCGTTCTACGAGCAGTACTTC	CAWAAGASFYEQYF
TRBV9	NA	NA	TRBJ2-7	TGTGCCAGCAGCCCCACCGGCGGGGTCTCCTACGAGCAGTACTTC	CASSPTGGVSYEQYF
TRBV16	NA	NA	TRBJ2-1	TGTGCCAGCAGCCATTATAGTACGGATGAGCAGTTCTTC	CASSHYSTDEQFF
TRBV29-1	TRBD1	many	TRBJ1-5	TGCAGCGTTTGGACAGGGGGTAGCAATCAGCCCCAGCATTTT	CSVWTGGSNQPQHF
TRBV24-1	TRBD2	NA	TRBJ2-3	TGTGCCAGCAGGGCCCGGCTAGCGGACACAGATACGCAGTATTTT	CASRARLADTDTQYF
TRBV7-2	TRBD1	NA	TRBJ1-2	TGTGCCAGCAGCACAGACAGGGACGGTAACTATGGCTACACCTTC	CASSTDRDGNYGYTF
TRBV30	NA	NA	TRBJ1-4	TGTGCCTGGAGCAAGACAGACCGGCGGGGGGAAAAACTGTTTTTT	CAWSKTDRRGEKLFF
TRBV20-1	NA	NA	TRBJ1-1	TGCAGCTTATCGCCCTCGGCAGCGAACACTGAAGCTTTCTTT	CSLSPSAANTEAFF
TRBV10-3	NA	few	TRBJ1-3	TGTGCCAGCAGTTACCAGGGAACTGGAAACACCATATATTTT	CASSYQGTGNTIYF
TRBV19	NA	NA	TRBJ2-5	TGTGCCAGTAGTAGAGGGGGGGAAGAGACCCAGTACTTC	CASSRGGEETQYF
TRBV30	NA	NA	TRBJ1-2	TGTGCCTGGAGCCGGGCCTATGGCTACACCTTC	CAWSRAYGYTF
TRBV13	TRBD1	NA	TRBJ1-3	TGTGCCAGCAGCCTCTACTCGGGACAGGGCCACTCTGGAAACACCATATATTTT	CASSLYSGQGHSGNTIYF
TRBV29-1	TRBD1	many	TRBJ1-2	TGCAGCGTTGTTGATTCTGGAGGAAACAGGGGCAAGATCACCTTC	CSVVDSGGNRGKITF
TRBV29-1	TRBD1	NA	TRBJ2-3	TGCAGCGTCCGGGACAGGGTGGGAGATACGCAGTATTTT	CSVRDRVGDTQYF
TRBV15	NA	NA	TRBJ1-4	TGTGCCACCAGCAGAGGGACTGAAAAACTGTTTTTT	CATSRGTEKLFF
TRBV10-2	TRBD2	many	TRBJ2-7	TGCGCCAGCAGAGGAGGTCTAGCGGGAGTCGGGTACGAGCAGTACTTC	CASRGGLAGVGYEQYF
TRBV29-1	TRBD1	NA	TRBJ2-2	TGCAGCGTTGCCGGGACAGGGTACGGGGAGCTGTTTTTT	CSVAGTGYGELFF
TRBV12-3/TRBV12-4	NA	many	TRBJ1-1	TGTGCCAGCAGTTTAGTTACAGAGCACACTGAAGCTTTCTTT	CASSLVTEHTEAFF
TRBV24-1	TRBD2	few	TRBJ2-3	TGTGCCACGCAAAGCGGGAGTTTGCGGGATACGCAGTATTTT	CATQSGSLRDTQYF
TRBV11-2	NA	NA	TRBJ1-4	TGTGCCAGCAGCTTAGAAGGACACTCTAATGAAAAACTGTTTTTT	CASSLEGHSNEKLFF
TRBV25-1	NA	many	TRBJ1-1	TGTGCCAGCAGCCCGTACCAAGGACAGTCTACGACTGAAGCTTTCTTT	CASSPYQGQSTTEAFF
TRBV7-8	NA	many	TRBJ1-4	TGTGCCAGCAGATCACGGGCGTCAGAAGCTAATGAAAAACTGTTTTTT	CASRSRASEANEKLFF
TRBV6-6	NA	NA	TRBJ2-5	TGTGCCAGCAGTTTCTCGGCTGGAATAGGGGCCAAACTTGGGGCAGAGACCCAGTACTTC	CASSFSAGIGAKLGAETQYF
TRBV4-1	NA	many	TRBJ2-7	TGCGCCAGCAGCCAGGAGGGGCGAGACTACGAGCAGTACTTC	CASSQEGRDYEQYF
TRBV19	TRBD2	many	TRBJ2-6	TGTGCCAGTAGTTACCTAGCGGGAGGCCGCTCTGGGGCCAACGTCCTGACTTTC	CASSYLAGGRSGANVLTF
TRBV7-9	NA	NA	TRBJ1-1	TGTGCCAGCAGCCAAGATGATACTGAAGCTTTCTTT	CASSQDDTEAFF
TRBV7-6	NA	few	TRBJ2-7	TGTGCCAGCAGCTTTCTACAGGGCGAGCAGTACTTC	CASSFLQGEQYF
TRBV2	TRBD2	NA	TRBJ2-7	TGTGCCAGCAGCCGCTATCTGACTAGCGGGAGATTCTACGAGCAGTACTTC	CASSRYLTSGRFYEQYF
TRBV29-1	NA	NA	TRBJ1-1	TGCAGCTTTCTGGACTACGGGAACACTGAAGCTTTCTTT	CSFLDYGNTEAFF
TRBV2	NA	NA	TRBJ2-6	TGTGCCAGCAGGGTCGCAGCGGGGGCCAACGTCCTGACTTTC	CASRVAAGANVLTF
TRBV20-1	NA	NA	TRBJ2-2	TGCAGTGCTATGTGGGGCGCGGGCACCGGGGAGCTGTTTTTT	CSAMWGAGTGELFF
TRBV2	TRBD2	NA	TRBJ2-3	TGTGCCAGCTCCCCGGGGACTAGCGGGGCGGATACGCAGTATTTT	CASSPGTSGADTQYF
TRBV10-3	NA	many	TRBJ1-2	TGTGCCATCAGTGAGTGGCAGGACTATGGCTACACCTTC	CAISEWQDYGYTF
TRBV7-9	NA	many	TRBJ2-7	TGTGCCAGCAGCTTAGAGGGAGAGCGGTACTTC	CASSLEGERYF
TRBV2	NA	once	TRBJ1-2	TGTGCCAGCAGCCCCGATGGGAACACCTTC	CASSPDGNTF
TRBV6-2/TRBV6-3	NA	many	TRBJ1-1	TGTGCCAGCAGTTACGGTGCTACTGAAGCTTTCTTT	CASSYGATEAFF